The rows below give T cell receptor beta chains drawn from one sample of a study of blood T cell repertoires in COVID-19. Measured with immunoSEQ multiplex PCR; TCRdb has only the in-frame clones, and not every one. Of 60,000 to 75,000 clones detected, 80% to 90% appear once; the ten largest clones hold less than 20%. The material sequenced was peripheral blood. The receptors derive from a woman aged 80 or older with active COVID-19. CDR3s include the opening cysteine and the closing phenylalanine or tryptophan. The order of the fields is clone size, D gene, CDR3 length, V gene, J gene, CDR3 DNA, CDR3 protein. D genes are given only for firm matches. Size is stated for part of the rows, as once, few or many counts, or as a class when the clone is expanded.

>once|-|14|TRBV7-2|TRBJ1-1
TGTGCCAGCAGCTTTGTCAGCGGGTACACTGAAGCTTTCTTT
CASSFVSGYTEAFF
>once|-|13|TRBV28|TRBJ1-2
TGTGCCAGCAGTTTAGAACAGGCCTATGGCTACACCTTC
CASSLEQAYGYTF
>-|-|13|TRBV7-8|TRBJ2-3
TGTGCCAGCAGCTTACAGGGTAGGGATACGCAGTATTTT
CASSLQGRDTQYF
>-|TRBD1|15|TRBV4-3|TRBJ1-1
TGCGCCAGCAGCCAAGAGGGACAGGGGGACACTGAAGCTTTCTTT
CASSQEGQGDTEAFF
>-|-|14|TRBV28|TRBJ1-4
TGTGCCAGCAGTATACGTCCCTCGGGGGAAAAACTGTTTTTT
CASSIRPSGEKLFF
>-|-|14|TRBV9|TRBJ1-2
TGTGCCAGCAGCACTCTGACTGATGACTATGGCTACACCTTC
CASSTLTDDYGYTF
>-|TRBD1|15|TRBV7-2|TRBJ1-3
TGTGCCAGCAGCATGGGACAGACCTCTGGAAACACCATATATTTT
CASSMGQTSGNTIYF
>-|-|12|TRBV11-1|TRBJ1-1
TGTGCCAGCAGCTTAGGGCAGGGGGAAGCTTTCTTT
CASSLGQGEAFF
>-|TRBD2|16|TRBV6-1|TRBJ2-3
TGTGCCAGCAGTGAAGCGAAGCGGGGGGCTATAGATACGCAGTATTTT
CASSEAKRGAIDTQYF
>-|TRBD2|17|TRBV7-8|TRBJ2-5
TGTGCCAGCAGCTTGGGACTAGCGGGGGGTTATCGAGAGACCCAGTACTTC
CASSLGLAGGYRETQYF
>-|-|15|TRBV11-3|TRBJ2-3
TGTGCCAGCAGCTTAGGCGTACTGCCCACAGATACGCAGTATTTT
CASSLGVLPTDTQYF
>-|TRBD1|15|TRBV28|TRBJ1-2
TGTGCCAGCAGTCTTGGGACAGGGGAGGGGTTTGGCTACACCTTC
CASSLGTGEGFGYTF
>-|-|13|TRBV2|TRBJ1-4
TGTGCCAGCAGGCAGGGCGCATTCGAAAAACTGTTTTTT
CASRQGAFEKLFF
>-|-|14|TRBV25-1|TRBJ1-1
TGTGCCAGCAGCCTCTACGGGAGGGCCACTGAAGCTTTCTTT
CASSLYGRATEAFF
>-|-|16|TRBV6-5|TRBJ1-1
TGTGCCAGCAGTTACTCTGTGACACTAAGGGGCACTGAAGCTTTCTTT
CASSYSVTLRGTEAFF
>-|TRBD2|14|TRBV5-1|TRBJ2-2
TGCGCCAGCGGCGGACTAGCGGACACCGGGGAGCTGTTTTTT
CASGGLADTGELFF
>-|-|15|TRBV5-4|TRBJ1-2
TGTGCCAGCAGCTTGGCCGGAGGAGGGAACTATGGCTACACCTTC
CASSLAGGGNYGYTF
>-|-|14|TRBV7-2|TRBJ2-1
TGTGCCAGCAGCGCCGCCGGGACTTACAATGAGCAGTTCTTC
CASSAAGTYNEQFF
>once|TRBD2|13|TRBV7-9|TRBJ2-5
TGTGCCAGCAGGGTAGCGGGGGCAGAGACCCAGTACTTC
CASRVAGAETQYF
>-|TRBD1|14|TRBV29-1|TRBJ1-4
TGCAGCGTTTCGCTGACAGGGTCTAATGAAAAACTGTTTTTT
CSVSLTGSNEKLFF
>-|TRBD2|19|TRBV5-8|TRBJ2-2
TGTGCCAGCAGCTCCCGTGGGGCTAGCGGGGGGCCCCCCACCGGGGAGCTGTTTTTT
CASSSRGASGGPPTGELFF
>-|TRBD2|17|TRBV9|TRBJ2-1
TGTGCCAGCAGCGTAGGTTCAGTAGCGGGGGCCACCAATGAGCAGTTCTTC
CASSVGSVAGATNEQFF